The 15 T cell receptor beta chains below come from one sample, sequenced in a study of cytomegalovirus exposure and HLA in healthy donors. In the PCR, 60 Vbeta and 13 Jbeta primers were used. The table came from immunoSEQ multiplex PCR; TCRdb's copy has only in-frame clones and leaves some out. Here the sample spans about 120,000 clones, almost 85% being singletons. Material: PBMCs. Source of these receptors: a woman aged 18-35 years in good health and CMV-seronegative.

V is TRBV9 and J is TRBJ1-5, with 10 bases aligning to TRBD1. CDR3 length equals 14 residues. V dropped 3 bases and J dropped 5; count of bases not matched to a gene: 2. The germline V gene encodes CDR1 SGDLS and CDR2 YYNGEE. CDR3 DNA sequence: TGTGCCAGCAGCGAGGGGACAGGGGATCAGCCCCAGCATTTT. Protein product: CASSEGTGDQPQHF.

This clone was found once. CDR3 in amino acids: CATSRDGAVNTEAFF. CDR3 nucleotides: TGTGCCACCAGCAGAGATGGGGCAGTGAACACTGAAGCTTTCTTT. The gene calls are TRBV15 and TRBJ1-1, with D possibly TRBD1 on 5 matching bases. CDR3 length: 15 amino acids. Deletions cut 0 bases from V and 0 bases from J, with 8 bases between. Germline lookup yields CDR1 LNHNV and CDR2 YYDKDF (reference sequence).

V is TRBV7-2 and J is TRBJ2-5; 7 bases line up with TRBD2. Germline lookup yields CDR1 SGHTA and CDR2 FQGNSA. Losses at the gene ends were 4 bases for V and 3 bases for J; bases not matched to a gene: 11. The CDR3 length is 16 residues. The CDR3: CASSSLARVGKETQYF. The CDR3 DNA reads as TGTGCCAGCAGCTCACTAGCGAGGGTGGGCAAAGAGACCCAGTACTTC.

The CDR3 loop reads CASSVRRDNNNQPQHF. The CDR3 bases are TGTGCCAGCAGTGTTCGAAGGGACAACAACAATCAGCCCCAGCATTTT. J is TRBJ1-5 and V is TRBV2, with D possibly matching TRBD1 (6 bases). Germline values: CDR1 SNHLY, CDR2 FYNNEI. Trimming took 4 bases from V and 3 from J, leaving 16 bases between them. The CDR3 length is 16 residues. Full variable domain (rest looked up from reference TRBV2 and TRBJ1-5): EPEVTQTPSHQVTQMGQEVILRCVPISNHLYFYWYRQILGQKVEFLVSFYNNEISEKSEIFDDQFSVERPDGSNFTLKIRSTKLEDSAMYFCASSVRRDNNNQPQHFGDGTRLSIL.

This rearrangement joins TRBV27 to TRBJ2-2; D gene ambiguous. The CDR3 consists of 16 residues. Germline V gene sequence: CDR1 MNHEY, CDR2 SMNVEV (reference sequence). The germline V and J ends were trimmed by 8 bases and 0 bases, with 16 bases remaining between them. The CDR3 spells CASSARAPPNTGELFF. Here the CDR3 DNA reads TGTGCCAGCTCTGCCCGAGCACCCCCGAACACCGGGGAGCTGTTTTTT.

J is TRBJ1-2 and V is TRBV25-1; D ambiguous. Germline CDR1 reads MGHDK; CDR2 reads SYGVNS. This CDR3 comprises 17 residues. Trimming pared 2 bases from V and 0 bases from J, leaving 16 bases between. The CDR3 sequence is CASSETRVPLANYGYTF. The CDR3 DNA reads as TGTGCCAGCAGTGAAACGCGGGTCCCATTAGCTAACTATGGCTACACCTTC.

This clone has more than one count but fewer than ten. The gene calls are TRBV10-2 and TRBJ1-1; 9 bases line up with TRBD1. Germline CDR1 WSHSY, CDR2 SAAADI. V gave up 10 bases and J gave up 3 bases; unmatched junction bases: 9. CDR3 length: 14 residues. CDR3 region: CATIGQGKDTEAFF. The CDR3 DNA reads as TGCGCCACCATAGGACAGGGGAAGGACACTGAAGCTTTCTTT.

V and J are TRBV27 and TRBJ2-2; D perhaps matches TRBD1 (5 bases). With 2 bases removed from V and 7 bases from J, the gap between germline ends came to 20 bases. The germline CDR1 and CDR2 sequences are MNHEY and SMNVEV (reference sequence). The CDR3 spans 17 residues. CDR3 nucleotides: TGTGCCAGCAGTTTAGCCCGATCCTCAGGGTTTGTCGGGGAGCTGTTTTTT. The encoded protein is CASSLARSSGFVGELFF.

This clone has only one observation. The chain couples TRBV5-5 to TRBJ2-7; 13 bases are shared with TRBD2. The CDR3 spans 17 residues. Trimming cost V 5 bases and J 0 bases; bases outside gene matches: 8. Germline V gene lookup returns CDR1 SGHKS and CDR2 YYEKEE (reference sequence). CDR3: CASRMGLAGSYSYEQYF. The DNA for the CDR3 is TGTGCCAGCAGGATGGGACTAGCGGGGAGCTACTCCTACGAGCAGTACTTC.

V usage is TRBV15 and J usage is TRBJ1-2, with 9 bases identical to TRBD1. The trim removed 0 bases at V and 8 bases at J, leaving 7 bases unmatched. The V gene's germline CDR1 is LNHNV and CDR2 YYDKDF (reference sequence). The CDR3 has 15 amino acids. CDR3 loop: CATSREDRGIRGYTF. CDR3 in DNA: TGTGCCACCAGCAGAGAGGACAGGGGAATTCGGGGCTACACCTTC.

The rearrangement joins TRBV28 to TRBJ1-2, with 8 positions matching TRBD1. With V trimmed by 5 bases and J by 4 bases, 6 bases remained unmatched. Looked up from germline, CDR1 is MDHEN and CDR2 is SYDVKM. The CDR3 has 14 amino acids. The CDR3 spells CASSGGQALYGYTF. Written as DNA, the CDR3 is TGTGCCAGCAGTGGGGGACAGGCCCTCTATGGCTACACCTTC.

The chain recombines TRBV7-9 with TRBJ1-5; weak D call: TRBD1 (6 bases). There are 14 residues in the CDR3. Germline values: CDR1 SEHNR, CDR2 FQNEAQ (reference sequence). The ends were cut back, 5 bases at V and 5 bases at J, with 13 bases in the middle. The CDR3 DNA reads TGTGCCAGCAGCCCAAGGACAGTTGATCAGCCCCAGCATTTT. This gives the protein CASSPRTVDQPQHF.

CDR3 bases: TGTGCCAGCAGCCAAGGCGACAGGGGGCTGACCGGGGAGCTGTTTTTT. It codes for CASSQGDRGLTGELFF. This chain links TRBV4-2 with TRBJ2-2; TRBD1 agrees at 10 bases. The germline V gene encodes CDR1 LGHNA and CDR2 YNFKEQ. Losses at the gene ends were 1 base for V and 5 bases for J; bases not matched to a gene: 4. The CDR3 loop spans 16 amino acids.

The chain employs TRBV6-6 and TRBJ2-7; D perhaps matches TRBD1 (5 bases). With 6 bases removed from V and 2 bases from J, the gap between germline ends came to 14 bases. Germline V CDR1 and CDR2: MNHNY, SVGAGI (reference sequence). This CDR3 contains 14 residues. CDR3 residues: CASSPSGRAYEQYF. The CDR3 DNA reads as TGTGCCAGCAGCCCCTCCGGCAGGGCCTACGAGCAGTACTTC.

The rearrangement links TRBV6-5 to TRBJ2-6; the D call may be TRBD1 or TRBD2 (5 bases each). The CDR3 is 15 residues long. Per germline, CDR1 MNHEY and CDR2 SVGAGI. V was pared by 10 bases and J by 0 bases, with 13 bases between. The CDR3 DNA reads as TGTGCCACCAGGGCGGGCCCCTCTGGGGCCAACGTCCTGACTTTC. Encoded protein: CATRAGPSGANVLTF.